Shown below are 27 T cell receptor beta chains from a single sample sequenced in a study of post-analysis software for immune sequencing data. The TCR beta cDNA libraries contained unique molecular identifiers. TCRdb ran MiXCR on the PCR reads and lists one entry per CDR3 protein. The table has about 540,000 distinct CDR3 sequences, 30% to 40% seen once; the top ten hold 6%. Which antigens these TCRs recognize remains unknown. General study points: Five or six TRBV segments, TRBV5-6, TRBV5-1 and TRBV20-1 among them, were found more frequent in patients than controls.

Sequenced: blood. Source of these receptors: a girl aged 2-17 years with multiple sclerosis.

This chain uses TRBV18 with TRBJ2-5; D is unresolved. Germline lookup yields CDR1 KGHSH and CDR2 LQKENI. V was shortened by 6 bases and J by 7 bases, with 12 bases between the two germline ends. The CDR3 spans 12 residues. CDR3 sequence reads: CASSSLMRTQYF. CDR3 nucleotides: TGTGCCAGCTCCAGTCTGATGAGGACCCAGTACTTC.

The chain carries TRBV7-2 and TRBJ2-5; 15 bases fit TRBD2. CDR1 SGHTA and CDR2 FQGNSA come from the germline V gene. This CDR3 is 18 amino acids long. V shed 4 bases and J 6 bases; nucleotides not matched to a gene: 12. CDR3 nucleotides: TGTGCCAGCAGCTCCCGGACTAGCGGGAGGGCCGATGGAAAGACCCAGTACTTC. Its translation is CASSSRTSGRADGKTQYF.

This rearrangement joins TRBV20-1 to TRBJ1-2, with a weak D call TRBD1 (6 bases). The CDR3 extends over 14 amino acids. V was trimmed by 0 bases and J by 6 bases, leaving 14 bases between them. Germline values: CDR1 DFQATT, CDR2 SNEGSKA (reference sequence). The DNA for the CDR3 is TGCAGTGCTAGAGACTACAGGGTCGGCCATGGCTACACCTTC. This encodes CSARDYRVGHGYTF.

V is TRBV12-3 or TRBV12-4 and J is TRBJ1-2, with D tentatively TRBD1 (5 bases). This CDR3 spans 13 amino acids. V was cut by 1 base and J by 7 bases, with 10 bases left in between. The CDR3 region has the DNA TGTGCCAGCAGTTTAGAGGGGATAGGTGGCTACACCTTC. It specifies CASSLEGIGGYTF.

The table lists this clonotype with a few counts. The chain carries TRBV4-2 and TRBJ2-3; 11 bases fit TRBD2. This CDR3 has 18 residues. Germline lookup yields CDR1 LGHNA and CDR2 YNFKEQ. V trimming: 0 bases; J trimming: 3 bases; junction bases outside the gene matches: 8. The CDR3 region is CASSQDPSSGGRTDTQYF. CDR3 sequence (DNA): TGTGCCAGCAGCCAAGATCCCTCTAGCGGGGGGCGGACAGATACGCAGTATTTT.

The genes are TRBV3-1 and TRBJ2-7; possible D gene TRBD2, 5 bases. The closer fit of TRBJ2-5 to the DNA end suggests the J call may be wrong. The V gene's germline CDR1 is LGHDT and CDR2 YNNKEL (reference sequence). This CDR3 has 16 amino acids. CDR3 residues: CASSRSVARYLETQYF. For the CDR3, the DNA is TGTGCCAGCAGCCGCTCGGTAGCGAGATACCTGGAGACCCAGTACTTC.

The chain carries TRBV25-1 and TRBJ1-1; maybe TRBD1 (5 bases). V was pared by 6 bases and J by 1 base, with 18 bases between. The CDR3 is 16 residues long. CDR1 MGHDK and CDR2 SYGVNS come from the germline V gene. CDR3 residues: CASRDGEGVGNTEAFF. The CDR3 region has the DNA TGTGCCAGCAGGGACGGGGAAGGGGTGGGGAACACTGAAGCTTTCTTT.

This clonotype was observed a handful of times. This rearrangement joins TRBV7-2 to TRBJ2-3; 9 positions match TRBD1. Germline loops: CDR1 SGHTA, CDR2 FQGNSA. CDR3 length: 15 amino acids. The junction had 8 bases not matched to a gene; V was cut back by 6 bases and J by 4 bases. CDR3 amino acids: CASSQGQGRADTQYF. CDR3 sequence (DNA): TGTGCCAGCAGTCAAGGACAGGGGCGAGCAGATACGCAGTATTTT.

This clonotype has at least ten counts. The rearrangement links TRBV4-1 to TRBJ2-7; TRBD1 aligns across 8 bases. The CDR3 covers 15 residues. Germline trimming cut 1 base from V and 2 bases from J; bases unmatched to any gene: 4. The germline CDR1 and CDR2 sequences are MGHRA and YSYEKL. CDR3 sequence (DNA): TGCGCCAGCAGCCAAGTTGCAGGGGGCCCCTACGAGCAGTACTTC. This translates into CASSQVAGGPYEQYF.

The genes are TRBV5-1 and TRBJ1-6; D gene uncertain. Germline-derived CDR1 and CDR2 are SGHRS and YFSETQ. V was clipped by 1 base and J by 5 bases, with 7 bases between them. The CDR3 loop spans 14 amino acids. The CDR3 DNA follows: TGCGCCAGCAGCTTGTTGGAAAATAATTCACCCCTCCACTTT. Translated, it gives CASSLLENNSPLHF.

This clonotype was recorded a few times. V and J are TRBV5-1 and TRBJ2-7; 14 bases fit TRBD2. The V gene end was trimmed by 4 bases and the J gene end by 5 bases; junction bases not matched to a gene: 2. The CDR3 loop spans 14 amino acids. Germline V CDR1 and CDR2: SGHRS, YFSETQ. CDR3 coding DNA: TGCGCCAGCAGCCCGGGACTAGCGGGGGACGAGCAGTACTTC. Its translation: CASSPGLAGDEQYF.

The rearrangement links TRBV5-6 to TRBJ2-5; D is possibly TRBD1 (6 bases). V was pared by 3 bases and J by 5 bases, with 23 bases between. The CDR3 spans 17 residues. Germline V gene lookup returns CDR1 SGHDT and CDR2 YYEEEE. The DNA for the CDR3 is TGTGCCAGCAGCTACCGGACAGTAGGAACGCTCTCGGAGACCCAGTACTTC. This translates into CASSYRTVGTLSETQYF. Variable domain in full (rest from reference TRBV5-6 and TRBJ2-5): DAGVTQSPTHLIKTRGQQVTLRCSPKSGHDTVSWYQQALGQGPQFIFQYYEEEERQRGNFPDRFSGHQFPNYSSELNVNALLLGDSALYLCASSYRTVGTLSETQYFGPGTRLLVL.

The rearrangement joins TRBV18 to TRBJ2-5; no clear D. This CDR3 is built from 15 residues. Per germline, CDR1 KGHSH and CDR2 LQKENI. The V and J ends lost 3 bases and 2 bases respectively, with 13 bases between them. The CDR3 DNA follows: TGTGCCAGCTCACCCCTATCGATGAAACAAGAGACCCAGTACTTC. This gives the protein CASSPLSMKQETQYF. The full variable domain, completed using reference TRBV18 and TRBJ2-5, is NAGVMQNPRHLVRRRGQEARLRCSPMKGHSHVYWYRQLPEEGLKFMVYLQKENIIDESGMPKERFSAEFPKEGPSILRIQQVVRGDSAAYFCASSPLSMKQETQYFGPGTRLLVL.

The chain joins TRBV6-5 to TRBJ2-4, with no clear D. The J call may be mistaken, given a closer DNA end match to TRBJ2-7. Germline CDR1 reads MNHEY; CDR2 reads SVGAGI. The CDR3 covers 13 residues. CDR3 nucleotide sequence: TGTGCCAGCAGTTACTCTTACGTAGGCGAGCAGTACTTC. Residues: CASSYSYVGEQYF.

V is TRBV2 and J is TRBJ1-6; 7 positions match TRBD1. The junction had 6 bases not matched to a gene; V was cut back by 6 bases and J by 1 base. The CDR3 has 16 residues. In germline, CDR1 is SNHLY, CDR2 FYNNEI. The CDR3 bases are TGTGCCAGCAGAAACAGGGGCGCATCCTATAATTCACCCCTCCACTTT. Protein: CASRNRGASYNSPLHF.

This chain links TRBV4-1 with TRBJ1-2, with 9 bases lining up with TRBD1. The length of the CDR3 is 16 residues. V lost 3 bases and J lost 5; bases outside the gene matches: 10. Germline lookup yields CDR1 MGHRA and CDR2 YSYEKL. The CDR3 spells CASSHQEWTGVYGYTF. CDR3 bases: TGCGCCAGCAGCCACCAAGAGTGGACAGGGGTATATGGCTACACCTTC.

The chain joins TRBV6-5 to TRBJ2-5; 9 nucleotides match TRBD1. The CDR3 extends over 14 amino acids. Germline assignment: CDR1 MNHEY and CDR2 SVGAGI. V shed 4 bases, J shed 5 bases, and the junction held 5 bases outside the gene matches. CDR3 sequence: CASSFDRGEETQYF. The DNA of the CDR3 is TGTGCCAGCAGTTTCGACAGGGGGGAGGAGACCCAGTACTTC.

V usage is TRBV6-1 and J usage is TRBJ2-1; D possibly matches TRBD1 or TRBD2 (6 bases each). The V end was cut by 1 base, the J end by 7 bases, with 8 bases between. Germline V gives CDR1 MNHNS, CDR2 SASEGT. This CDR3 region has 13 residues. CDR3 amino acids: CASSEEGGNEQFF. As DNA, the CDR3 is TGTGCCAGCAGTGAAGAAGGGGGGAATGAGCAGTTCTTC.

This clonotype was recorded a few times. The V gene is TRBV6-1, the J gene TRBJ2-5, with D tentatively TRBD1 (5 bases). The germline CDR1 and CDR2 sequences are MNHNS and SASEGT. This CDR3 is 14 amino acids long. V lost 3 bases and J lost 0, with 8 bases in between. The CDR3 nucleotides are TGTGCCAGCAGTGACGCAGGGAACCAAGAGACCCAGTACTTC. Protein sequence: CASSDAGNQETQYF.

The rearrangement uses TRBV5-1 and TRBJ2-1, with 9 bases lining up with TRBD2. V was clipped by 2 bases and J by 8 bases; unmatched bases: 8. Germline CDR1 and CDR2: SGHRS and YFSETQ. CDR3 size: 15 residues. CDR3 DNA sequence: TGCGCCAGCAGCTTAGAAGCGGGGGGATGGTATGAGCAGTTCTTC. Translation: CASSLEAGGWYEQFF.

This clonotype was detected only a few times. The chain uses TRBV6-6 and TRBJ1-4; 7 nucleotides agree with TRBD1. Per the germline V gene, CDR1 is MNHNY and CDR2 is SVGAGI (reference sequence). There are 11 residues in the CDR3. V shed 8 bases and J 11 bases; nucleotides not matched to a gene: 5. CDR3 residues: CASGDSWKLFF. The CDR3 DNA reads as TGTGCCAGCGGGGACAGTTGGAAACTGTTTTTT.

The rearrangement links TRBV18 to TRBJ2-4; unclear D gene. Trimming pared 5 bases from V and 5 bases from J, leaving 4 bases between. Per germline, CDR1 KGHSH and CDR2 LQKENI. CDR3 length: 11 residues. CDR3 DNA: TGTGCCAGCTCAGGTGAAAACATTCAGTACTTC. The encoded protein is CASSGENIQYF.

CDR3 sequence: CASSVVAGDTQYF. The CDR3 DNA follows: TGTGCCAGCAGTGTAGTGGCGGGAGATACGCAGTATTTT. V usage is TRBV6-5 and J usage is TRBJ2-3; weak D call: TRBD2 (5 bases). CDR1 MNHEY and CDR2 SVGAGI come from the germline V gene. CDR3 length equals 13 residues. Trimming took 5 bases from V and 5 from J, leaving 11 bases between them.

Remarks on this clonotype: The junction departs from the called germline gene at one end, perhaps through a read error. This sequence joins TRBV27 and TRBJ2-1, with 8 positions matching TRBD2. The CDR3 loop spans 15 amino acids. Germline assignment: CDR1 MNHEY and CDR2 SMNVEV (reference sequence). CDR3 sequence: CVSSHLAGSYNEQFF. CDR3 nucleotide sequence: TGTGTCAGCAGTCATCTAGCGGGCTCCTACAATGAGCAGTTCTTC.

V gene TRBV7-9 combines with J gene TRBJ2-1; TRBD2 agrees at 13 bases. Trimming at V came to 6 bases and at J to 3 bases, leaving 5 bases not matched to a gene. CDR3 length: 16 amino acids. Germline CDR1 and CDR2: SEHNR and FQNEAQ (reference sequence). The CDR3 nucleotides read TGTGCCAGCAGAAGGGGACTAGCGGGGCTCTACAATGAGCAGTTCTTC. It codes for CASRRGLAGLYNEQFF.

V gene TRBV13 combines with J gene TRBJ2-4; D possibly corresponds to TRBD1 (6 bases). The germline V gene has CDR1 PRHDT and CDR2 FYEKMQ (reference sequence). Trimming took off 5 bases at V and 2 bases at J, with 13 bases between the two ends. The CDR3 spans 15 residues. Written as DNA, the CDR3 is TGTGCCAGCAGCCTCCAAGGGGGTACCAAAAACATTCAGTACTTC. Amino acid sequence: CASSLQGGTKNIQYF. Combining the CDR3 with reference TRBV13 and TRBJ2-4 gives the whole variable domain AAGVIQSPRHLIKEKRETATLKCYPIPRHDTVYWYQQGPGQDPQFLISFYEKMQSDKGSIPDRFSAQQFSDYHSELNMSSLELGDSALYFCASSLQGGTKNIQYFGAGTRLSVL.

This clonotype was seen a single time. Here the CDR3 reads CASSPSPEGTHTDTQYF. DNA for the CDR3: TGTGCCAGCAGTCCCAGCCCGGAGGGAACACACACAGATACGCAGTATTTT. J is TRBJ2-3 and V is TRBV27; weak D call: TRBD2 (6 bases). The CDR3 loop spans 17 amino acids. V was cut by 5 bases and J by 2 bases, with 20 bases left in between. Per germline, CDR1 MNHEY and CDR2 SMNVEV (reference sequence).